These 4 T cell receptor beta chains were all obtained from the same sample, sequenced in a study of shared clonotypes between healthy human individuals. TCRdb keeps only in-frame clones here, not all; method: immunoSEQ multiplex PCR. Seen here are 950,000 to 1,100,000 clones, more than 60% observed once, and the top ten hold about 1.5%. The specimen was memory CD4+ T cells sorted from blood. Subset described: CD45RA-negative fraction. These receptors were taken from a man younger than 35 in good health.

A remark on this clone: This same CDR3 is encoded by further DNA sequences in the sample. The V call is TRBV28, the J call TRBJ2-5, with D possibly being TRBD1 or TRBD2 (6 bases each). This CDR3 comprises 14 residues. The V and J ends lost 5 bases and 5 bases respectively, with 15 bases between them. Germline loops: CDR1 MDHEN, CDR2 SYDVKM. CDR3 DNA: TGTGCCAGCAGTCTTCGGGGGCCTAGGGAGACCCAGTACTTC. Amino acids: CASSLRGPRETQYF.

J is TRBJ1-2 and V is TRBV19; TRBD1 agrees at 8 bases. V was pared by 6 bases and J by 3 bases, with 9 bases of the junction left unmatched. The CDR3 length is 15 residues. Germline CDR1 is LNHDA and CDR2 is SQIVND (reference sequence). CDR3 loop: CASSRTTGVDYGYTF. CDR3 sequence (DNA): TGTGCCAGTAGCCGAACGACAGGGGTGGACTATGGCTACACCTTC.

This clone was detected ten times or more. The chain uses TRBV5-4 and TRBJ2-5, with TRBD2 as a possible D gene (5 bases). Trimming took off 0 bases at V and 7 bases at J, with 19 bases between the two ends. The CDR3 has 16 residues. Germline lookup yields CDR1 SGHNT and CDR2 YYREEE (reference sequence). The CDR3: CASSLAGMGNWGTQYF. For the CDR3, the DNA is TGTGCCAGCAGCTTGGCGGGGATGGGGAATTGGGGGACCCAGTACTTC.

This clone showed up just once. V is TRBV7-9 and J is TRBJ1-2; possible D gene TRBD1, 5 bases. Trimming removed 4 bases from V and 8 bases from J, with 20 bases in between. CDR3 length: 15 residues. The germline CDR1 and CDR2 sequences are SEHNR and FQNEAQ (reference sequence). The CDR3 DNA sequence: TGTGCCAGCAGCTCGGGAGGGACCCTCCGGCGGGGCTACACCTTC. Translating gives CASSSGGTLRRGYTF.